The 9 T cell receptor beta chains below were found in one sample sequenced in a study of sequential checkpoint blockade in melanoma. The repertoire was sequenced with immunoSEQ multiplex PCR; TCRdb's copy has only in-frame clones and lacks some. The sample shows 9,500 to 15,000 clones, roughly 85% of them seen only once. The sample's treatment: randomized to nivolumab then ipilimumab (arm A) or the reverse (arm B). The sample in question was CD8+ T cells sorted from blood (inferred from file names), obtained from a patient given nivolumab and ipilimumab in sequence. All receptors come from a human donor with melanoma.

The chain combines TRBV7-9 with TRBJ1-2; D gene ambiguous. V shed 5 bases and J shed 2 bases, with 3 bases lying between them. The CDR3 is 11 amino acids. Germline lookup yields CDR1 SEHNR and CDR2 FQNEAQ (reference sequence). In DNA, the CDR3 is TGTGCCAGCAGCCAAAACTATGGCTACACCTTC. This sequence encodes CASSQNYGYTF. The entire variable domain, with the rest obtained from reference TRBV7-9 and TRBJ1-2, is as follows: DTGVSQNPRHKITKRGQNVTFRCDPISEHNRLYWYRQTLGQGPEFLTYFQNEAQLEKSRLLSDRFSAERPKGSFSTLEIQRTEQGDSAMYLCASSQNYGYTFGSGTRLTVV.

This clone was counted a few times. This chain links TRBV19 with TRBJ2-1; maybe TRBD2 (5 bases). Germline V CDR1 and CDR2: LNHDA, SQIVND (reference sequence). The V end lost 1 base, the J end lost 3 bases, and 10 bases lay between the germline ends. The CDR3 consists of 15 residues. CDR3 bases: TGTGCCAGTAGTATAGTGGCGGGTAGCTACAATGAGCAGTTCTTC. Amino acids: CASSIVAGSYNEQFF.

The chain uses TRBV4-3 and TRBJ2-6, with D perhaps TRBD2 (5 bases). The germline V and J ends were trimmed by 0 bases and 0 bases, with 6 bases remaining between them. Per the germline V gene, CDR1 is LGHNA and CDR2 is YSLEER. The CDR3 extends over 16 amino acids. CDR3 nucleotides: TGCGCCAGCAGCCAAGAAAGCGGCTCTGGGGCCAACGTCCTGACTTTC. Amino acid sequence: CASSQESGSGANVLTF.

This chain joins TRBV6-4 and TRBJ1-5; TRBD1 aligns across 7 bases. J lost 0 bases, V lost 5 bases, and 4 bases had no gene match. This CDR3 contains 15 residues. CDR1 is MRHNA and CDR2 is SNTAGT in the germline V gene. Here the CDR3 DNA reads TGTGCCAGCAGTTCCGGGACAGATAGCAATCAGCCCCAGCATTTT. This codes for CASSSGTDSNQPQHF.

By proportion, this clone is medium-sized (0.01 to 0.1%). The chain has TRBV21-1 and TRBJ1-1. TRBV21-1 represents a pseudogene. The CDR3 runs to 13 residues. CDR3 nucleotide sequence: TGTGCCAGCAGCAAAGAGCGGTTCACTGAAGCTTTCTTT. This gives the protein CASSKERFTEAFF.

The CDR3: CASSLAAIGGEGEQYF. The CDR3 DNA reads as TGTGCCAGCAGCTTGGCCGCGATCGGGGGAGAAGGCGAGCAGTACTTC. The V and J genes are TRBV5-6 and TRBJ2-7; D is possibly TRBD2 (6 bases). The V and J ends lost 0 bases and 6 bases respectively, with 19 bases between them. The V gene's germline CDR1 is SGHDT and CDR2 YYEEEE. CDR3 size: 16 residues.

This clone turned up a few times. Within the sample, other DNA sequences also encode this same CDR3. V usage is TRBV9 and J usage is TRBJ2-1; TRBD1 matches at 7 bases. CDR1 and CDR2 from the germline V gene are SGDLS and YYNGEE. The V and J ends lost 3 bases and 8 bases, in that order; junction bases with no gene match: 5. The CDR3 is made up of 13 amino acids. The CDR3 here is CASSEGTGDEQFF. The CDR3 region has the DNA TGTGCCAGCAGCGAAGGAACAGGGGATGAGCAGTTCTTC.

The table lists this clone with a count of one. The chain is built from TRBV30 and TRBJ1-1, with 8 bases that match TRBD1. J gave up 1 base and V 4 bases, and 5 bases lay outside the gene matches. Looked up from germline, CDR1 is GTSNPN and CDR2 is SVGIG (reference sequence). The CDR3 spans 14 residues. CDR3 DNA sequence: TGTGCCTGGATTGCAGGGGGCTGGAACACTGAAGCTTTCTTT. It codes for CAWIAGGWNTEAFF.

This sequence joins TRBV28 and TRBJ2-7; tentative D call: TRBD2 (6 bases). V dropped 6 bases and J dropped 2 bases, with 17 bases sitting between them. CDR3 size: 15 residues. CDR1 and CDR2 (germline): MDHEN, SYDVKM. The CDR3 DNA is TGTGCCAGCAGCACTCCGGGACTCGGTCCCTACGAGCAGTACTTC. Amino acids: CASSTPGLGPYEQYF.